Following are 6 T cell receptor beta chains from one sample sequenced in a study of T-cell reconstitution after alpha-beta-depleted transplantation in children. Unique molecular identifiers were incorporated when the TCRbeta library was constructed. TCRdb re-analysed the PCR reads in MiXCR, keeping a single row per CDR3 protein. The sample consists of 550,000 to 600,000 distinct CDR3 sequences, 23% of them appearing once. Source: PBMCs, mostly from graft donor cells, taken 360 days after TCRalphabeta/CD19-depleted stem cell transplant. These receptors all stem from a boy younger than two who had a stem cell transplant for acute myeloid leukemia, so the T cells may come from the graft donor.

This clonotype was observed at least ten times. J is TRBJ2-1 and V is TRBV20-1; TRBD1 agrees at 9 bases. The germline CDR1 and CDR2 sequences are DFQATT and SNEGSKA (reference sequence). The V gene end was trimmed by 0 bases and the J gene end by 0 bases; junction bases not matched to a gene: 3. This CDR3 is built from 16 residues. CDR3 region: CSARDWGQGSYNEQFF. The CDR3 nucleotides are TGCAGTGCTAGAGACTGGGGACAGGGCTCCTACAATGAGCAGTTCTTC.

The chain has TRBV6-5 and TRBJ2-7; D is undetermined. The germline V gene encodes CDR1 MNHEY and CDR2 SVGAGI. This CDR3 has 14 residues. With 0 bases removed from V and 6 bases from J, the gap between germline ends came to 12 bases. The CDR3 region has the DNA TGTGCCAGCAGTTACTCACGTTCGACTGGCGAGCAGTACGTC. Amino acid sequence: CASSYSRSTGEQYV.

The table lists this clonotype with many counts. The chain combines TRBV7-6 with TRBJ2-3; D is ambiguous. The CDR3 runs to 14 residues. V dropped 2 bases and J dropped 2 bases, with 8 bases sitting between them. Germline V gives CDR1 SGHVS, CDR2 FNYEAQ. The CDR3 here is CASSLNSLTDTQYF. As DNA, the CDR3 is TGTGCCAGCAGCTTAAACAGCCTCACAGATACGCAGTATTTT.

This chain uses TRBV18 with TRBJ2-4, with TRBD1 identical over 12 bases. V dropped 3 bases and J dropped 2; count of bases not matched to a gene: 5. CDR1 is KGHSH and CDR2 is LQKENI in the germline V gene. The CDR3 is 17 amino acids. In DNA, the CDR3 is TGTGCCAGCTCACCGCTGGGACAGGGGGCGTCCAAAAACATTCAGTACTTC. This sequence encodes CASSPLGQGASKNIQYF.

The table lists this clonotype with a few counts. This sequence joins TRBV4-3 and TRBJ2-2, with 8 bases aligning to TRBD1. The CDR3 is 15 amino acids. The V gene's germline CDR1 is LGHNA and CDR2 YSLEER. The V segment lost 4 bases and the J segment 3 bases; nucleotides outside the gene matches: 4. The CDR3 nucleotides read TGCGCCAGCAGCCCGCAGGGGGCGGACACCGGGGAGCTGTTTTTT. This sequence encodes CASSPQGADTGELFF.

The rearrangement uses TRBV6-2 or TRBV6-3 and TRBJ1-1; TRBD1 is a possible D gene (5 bases). Deletions cut 3 bases from V and 3 bases from J, with 11 bases between. Germline V lookup: CDR1 MNHEY, CDR2 SVGEGT. The CDR3 loop spans 14 amino acids. The CDR3 region has the DNA TGTGCCAGCAGTTATGGCTGGGGCGACACTGAAGCTTTCTTT. It encodes CASSYGWGDTEAFF.